The 14 T cell receptor beta chains below were found in one sample sequenced in a study of OX40 agonist ivuxolimab in advanced cancers. Repertoires were generated with immunoSEQ multiplex PCR, while TCRdb's copy carries only in-frame clones and drops some. There are 35,000 or so clones in the sample; around 90% occur only once, and approximately 9.1% lies in the top ten. Sequencing used CD4+ or CD8+ T cells sorted from blood, obtained in a trial of the OX40 agonist ivuxolimab. Every receptor here comes from an adult with an advanced solid tumor such as melanoma, head and neck, liver or kidney cancer.

This clone was seen just once. The chain recombines TRBV7-3 with TRBJ2-3; 7 positions match TRBD1. Germline trimming cut 4 bases from V and 2 bases from J; bases unmatched to any gene: 9. The germline V gene has CDR1 SGHTA and CDR2 FQGTGA. There are 16 residues in the CDR3. CDR3 residues: CASSSIGTDYTDTQYF. The CDR3 coding sequence is TGTGCCAGCAGCTCTATCGGGACAGATTACACAGATACGCAGTATTTT.

As to this clone: Other nucleotide sequences in the sample specify the same CDR3. The CDR3 nucleotides are TGTGCCAGCAGCTTGGTTGGACTTAACTACGAGCAGTACTTC. This encodes CASSLVGLNYEQYF. The chain links TRBV5-8 to TRBJ2-7; possible D gene TRBD2, 5 bases. This CDR3 spans 14 amino acids. The germline CDR1 and CDR2 sequences are SGHTS and YDEGEE. V lost 0 bases and J lost 3, with 10 bases in between.

The chain recombines TRBV6-5 with TRBJ2-7; 9 bases are a match to TRBD2. The germline CDR1 and CDR2 sequences are MNHEY and SVGAGI. V was clipped by 2 bases and J by 2 bases; unmatched bases: 4. This CDR3 contains 15 residues. Here the CDR3 DNA reads TGTGCCAGCAGTTACGGAGTAGCGGGAGCCTACGAGCAGTACTTC. It yields the protein CASSYGVAGAYEQYF.

This clone has a handful of counts. One end of the junction is discordant with germline, which a read error may explain. V usage is TRBV7-7 and J usage is TRBJ1-1; a possible D gene is TRBD1 (5 bases). Germline CDR1 is SSHAT and CDR2 is FNYEAQ (reference sequence). The CDR3 runs to 16 residues. This CDR3 reads CASSLKLEKGSTEAFF. CDR3 bases: TGTGCTAGCAGCTTAAAGTTGGAGAAGGGGAGCACTGAAGCTTTCTTT. Full variable domain (outside the CDR3, taken from reference TRBV7-7 and TRBJ1-1): GAGVSQSPRYKVTKRGQDVTLRCDPISSHATLYWYQQALGQGPEFLTYFNYEAQPDKSGLPSDRFSAERPEGSISTLTIQRTEQRDSAMYRCASSLKLEKGSTEAFFGQGTRLTVV.

The chain recombines TRBV7-9 with TRBJ2-3; TRBD1 aligns across 12 bases. V was clipped by 5 bases and J by 5 bases; unmatched bases: 11. Germline V gene lookup returns CDR1 SEHNR and CDR2 FQNEAQ (reference sequence). This CDR3 region has 17 residues. The CDR3 here is CASSTMTGTGGIDTQYF. For the CDR3, the DNA is TGTGCCAGCAGCACCATGACCGGGACAGGGGGCATAGATACGCAGTATTTT.

V usage is TRBV5-1 and J usage is TRBJ2-7; 14 bases fit TRBD2. The CDR3 spans 17 residues. Per the germline V gene, CDR1 is SGHRS and CDR2 is YFSETQ. With V trimmed by 4 bases and J by 2 bases, 8 bases remained unmatched. CDR3 region: CASSRGTSGSYTYEQYF. CDR3 sequence (DNA): TGCGCCAGCAGCAGGGGGACTAGCGGGAGTTATACCTACGAGCAGTACTTC.

V and J are TRBV5-1 and TRBJ2-6, with D possibly matching TRBD2 (6 bases). Germline V gives CDR1 SGHRS, CDR2 YFSETQ. With 4 bases removed from V and 4 bases from J, the gap between germline ends came to 6 bases. CDR3 size: 13 residues. CDR3 in amino acids: CASSAGGANVLTF. For the CDR3, the DNA is TGCGCCAGCAGCGCGGGGGGGGCCAACGTCCTGACTTTC.

V usage is TRBV2 and J usage is TRBJ2-7; 8 bases agree with TRBD1. The CDR3 consists of 12 residues. J was trimmed by 1 base and V by 10 bases; bases with no gene match: 3. The germline CDR1 and CDR2 sequences are SNHLY and FYNNEI. The CDR3 DNA reads TGTGCCATATGGGACAGGTCCTACGAGCAGTACTTC. Translation: CAIWDRSYEQYF.

V is TRBV28 and J is TRBJ1-1; D is unclear. Germline V gene lookup returns CDR1 MDHEN and CDR2 SYDVKM. Trimming removed 1 base at V and 2 bases at J, with 11 bases between. The CDR3 has 15 residues. In DNA form, the CDR3 reads TGTGCCAGCAGTTTATTGGTAGGGAAAAACACTGAAGCTTTCTTT. Its translation is CASSLLVGKNTEAFF. Full variable domain (missing parts from reference TRBV28 and TRBJ1-1): DVKVTQSSRYLVKRTGEKVFLECVQDMDHENMFWYRQDPGLGLRLIYFSYDVKMKEKGDIPEGYSVSREKKERFSLILESASTNQTSMYLCASSLLVGKNTEAFFGQGTRLTVV.

The CDR3 loop is CASSAQPGQPQHF. The CDR3 region has the DNA TGTGCCAGCAGTGCTCAGCCGGGGCAGCCCCAGCATTTT. The genes are TRBV2 and TRBJ1-5; no clear D gene. Trimming shortened V by 4 bases and J by 7 bases, and 11 bases separated the two germline ends. This CDR3 has 13 amino acids. Germline CDR1 is SNHLY and CDR2 is FYNNEI.

This clone was observed a few times. The chain couples TRBV2 to TRBJ1-1; 8 nucleotides line up with TRBD1. Germline V gene data show CDR1 as SNHLY and CDR2 as FYNNEI. V was clipped by 6 bases and J by 5 bases; unmatched bases: 5. The CDR3 length is 13 residues. The CDR3 reads CASSGQGGTEAFF. As DNA, the CDR3 is TGTGCCAGCAGCGGACAGGGTGGAACTGAAGCTTTCTTT.

The J gene is TRBJ1-1, the V gene TRBV29-1; tentative D call: TRBD1 (6 bases). Trimming pared 3 bases from V and 6 bases from J, leaving 17 bases between. Looked up from germline, CDR1 is SQVTM and CDR2 is ANQGSEA. The CDR3 is 14 residues long. The CDR3 reads CSVEETGNIAEAFF. In nucleotides, the CDR3 is TGCAGCGTTGAGGAAACAGGGAATATCGCTGAAGCTTTCTTT.

The CDR3 DNA reads TGTGCCAGCAGTGGGGCAGGGGCCCTTCAAGAGACCCAGTACTTC. It specifies CASSGAGALQETQYF. This sequence joins TRBV2 and TRBJ2-5; possibly TRBD1 for D (6 bases). Trimming took 4 bases from V and 2 from J, leaving 14 bases between them. Germline loops: CDR1 SNHLY, CDR2 FYNNEI. The CDR3 has 15 residues.

The chain combines TRBV5-1 with TRBJ2-5, with 9 bases that match TRBD1. This CDR3 region has 13 residues. CDR1 and CDR2 (germline): SGHRS, YFSETQ. The V segment lost 7 bases and the J segment 4 bases; nucleotides outside the gene matches: 5. The CDR3 loop is CASWGQGRETQYF. In DNA, the CDR3 is TGCGCCAGCTGGGGACAGGGAAGAGAGACCCAGTACTTC. Filled out from reference TRBV5-1 and TRBJ2-5, the complete variable domain reads KAGVTQTPRYLIKTRGQQVTLSCSPISGHRSVSWYQQTPGQGLQFLFEYFSETQRNKGNFPGRFSGRQFSNSRSEMNVSTLELGDSALYLCASWGQGRETQYFGPGTRLLVL.